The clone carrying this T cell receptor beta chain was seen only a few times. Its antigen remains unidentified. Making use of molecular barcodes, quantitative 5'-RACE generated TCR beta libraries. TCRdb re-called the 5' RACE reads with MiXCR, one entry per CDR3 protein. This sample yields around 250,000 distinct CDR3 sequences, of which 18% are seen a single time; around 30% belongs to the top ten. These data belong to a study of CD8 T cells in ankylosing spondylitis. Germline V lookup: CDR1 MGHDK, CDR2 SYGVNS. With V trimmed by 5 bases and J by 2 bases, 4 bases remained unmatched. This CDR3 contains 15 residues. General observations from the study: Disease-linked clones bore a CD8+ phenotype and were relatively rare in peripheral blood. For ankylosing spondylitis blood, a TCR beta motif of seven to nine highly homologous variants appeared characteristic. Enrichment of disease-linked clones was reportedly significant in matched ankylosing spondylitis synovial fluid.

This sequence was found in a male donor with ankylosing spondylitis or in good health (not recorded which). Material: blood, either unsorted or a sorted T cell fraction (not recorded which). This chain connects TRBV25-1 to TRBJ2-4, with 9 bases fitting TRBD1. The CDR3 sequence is CASSTGGASKNIQYF. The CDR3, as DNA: TGTGCCAGCAGTACAGGGGGCGCGTCCAAAAACATTCAGTACTTC.